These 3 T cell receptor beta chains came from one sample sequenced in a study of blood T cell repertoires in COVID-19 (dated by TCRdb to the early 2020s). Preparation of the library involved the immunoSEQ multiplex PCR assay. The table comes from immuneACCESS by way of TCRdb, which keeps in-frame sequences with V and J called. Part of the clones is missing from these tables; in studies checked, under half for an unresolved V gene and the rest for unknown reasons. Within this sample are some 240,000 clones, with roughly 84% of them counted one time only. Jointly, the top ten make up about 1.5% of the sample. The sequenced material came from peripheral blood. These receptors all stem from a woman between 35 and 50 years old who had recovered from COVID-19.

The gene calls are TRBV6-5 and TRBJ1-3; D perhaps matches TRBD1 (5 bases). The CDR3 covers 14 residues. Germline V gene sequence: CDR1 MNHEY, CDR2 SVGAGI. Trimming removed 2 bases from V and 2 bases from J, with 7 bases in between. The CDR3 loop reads CASSYGGAGNTIYF. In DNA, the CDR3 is TGTGCCAGCAGTTACGGGGGGGCTGGAAACACCATATATTTT.

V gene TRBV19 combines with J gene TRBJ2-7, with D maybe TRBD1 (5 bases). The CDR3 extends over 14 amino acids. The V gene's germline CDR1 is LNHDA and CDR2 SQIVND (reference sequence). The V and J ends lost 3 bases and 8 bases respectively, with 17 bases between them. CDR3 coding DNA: TGTGCCAGTAGTATGCGAAGGGGCGAATTAAAGCAGTACTTC. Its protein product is CASSMRRGELKQYF.

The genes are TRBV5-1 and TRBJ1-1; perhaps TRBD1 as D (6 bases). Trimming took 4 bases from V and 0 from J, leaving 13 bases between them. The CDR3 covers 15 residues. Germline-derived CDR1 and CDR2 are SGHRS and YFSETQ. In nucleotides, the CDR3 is TGCGCCAGCAGCCCCCTGGACAGCATGAACACTGAAGCTTTCTTT. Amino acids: CASSPLDSMNTEAFF. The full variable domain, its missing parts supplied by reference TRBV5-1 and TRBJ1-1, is KAGVTQTPRYLIKTRGQQVTLSCSPISGHRSVSWYQQTPGQGLQFLFEYFSETQRNKGNFPGRFSGRQFSNSRSEMNVSTLELGDSALYLCASSPLDSMNTEAFFGQGTRLTVV.